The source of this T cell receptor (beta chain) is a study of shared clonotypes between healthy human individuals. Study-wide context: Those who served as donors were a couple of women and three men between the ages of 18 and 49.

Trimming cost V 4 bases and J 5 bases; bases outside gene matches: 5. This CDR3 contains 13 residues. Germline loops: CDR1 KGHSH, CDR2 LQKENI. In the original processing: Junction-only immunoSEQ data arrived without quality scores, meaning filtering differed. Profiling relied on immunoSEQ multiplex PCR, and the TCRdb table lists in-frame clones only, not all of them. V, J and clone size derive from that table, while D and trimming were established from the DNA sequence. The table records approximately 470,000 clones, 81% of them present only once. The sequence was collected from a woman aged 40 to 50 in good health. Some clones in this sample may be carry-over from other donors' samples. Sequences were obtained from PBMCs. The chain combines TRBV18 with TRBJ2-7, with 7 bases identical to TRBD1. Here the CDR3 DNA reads TGTGCCAGCTCACTACTCACAGGGGACGAGCAGTACTTC. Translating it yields CASSLLTGDEQYF.